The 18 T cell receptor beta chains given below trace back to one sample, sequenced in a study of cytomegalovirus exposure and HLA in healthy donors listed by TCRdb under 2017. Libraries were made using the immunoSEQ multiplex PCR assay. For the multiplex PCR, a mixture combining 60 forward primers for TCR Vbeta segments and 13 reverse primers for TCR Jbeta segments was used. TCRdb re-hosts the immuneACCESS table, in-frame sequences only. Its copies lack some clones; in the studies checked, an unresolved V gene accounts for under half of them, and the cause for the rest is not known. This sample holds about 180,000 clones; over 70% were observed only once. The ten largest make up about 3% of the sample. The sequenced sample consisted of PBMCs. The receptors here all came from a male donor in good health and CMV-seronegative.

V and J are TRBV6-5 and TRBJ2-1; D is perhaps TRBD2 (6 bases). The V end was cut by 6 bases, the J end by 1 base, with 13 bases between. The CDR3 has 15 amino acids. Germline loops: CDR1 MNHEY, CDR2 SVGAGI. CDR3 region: CASRLQRVSYNEQFF. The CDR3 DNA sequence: TGTGCCAGCAGGCTTCAGCGGGTGTCCTACAATGAGCAGTTCTTC.

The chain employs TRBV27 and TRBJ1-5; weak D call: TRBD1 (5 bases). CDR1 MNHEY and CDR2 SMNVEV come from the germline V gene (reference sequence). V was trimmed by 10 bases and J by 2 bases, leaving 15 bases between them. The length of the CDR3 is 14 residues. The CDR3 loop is CATSSWGGNQPQHF. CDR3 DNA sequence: TGTGCCACCTCGTCATGGGGGGGCAATCAGCCCCAGCATTTT.

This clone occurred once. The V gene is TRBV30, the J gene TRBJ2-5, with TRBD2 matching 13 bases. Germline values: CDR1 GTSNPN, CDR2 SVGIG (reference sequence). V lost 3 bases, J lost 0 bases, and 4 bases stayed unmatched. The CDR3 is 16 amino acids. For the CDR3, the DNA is TGTGCCTGGAGCCTCGGGACTAGCGGGAACCAAGAGACCCAGTACTTC. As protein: CAWSLGTSGNQETQYF. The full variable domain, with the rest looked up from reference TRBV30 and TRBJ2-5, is SQTIHQWPATLVQPVGSPLSLECTVEGTSNPNLYWYRQAAGRGLQLLFYSVGIGQISSEVPQNLSASRPQDRQFILSSKKLLLSDSGFYLCAWSLGTSGNQETQYFGPGTRLLVL.

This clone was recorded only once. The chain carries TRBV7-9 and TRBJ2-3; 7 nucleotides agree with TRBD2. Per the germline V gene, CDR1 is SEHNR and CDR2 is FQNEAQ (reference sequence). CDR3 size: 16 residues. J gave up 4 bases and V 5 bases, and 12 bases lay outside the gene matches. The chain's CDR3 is CASSPGLDTSSDTQYF. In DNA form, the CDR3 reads TGTGCCAGCAGCCCCGGACTAGACACCTCCTCAGATACGCAGTATTTT.

For the CDR3, the DNA is TGTGCCAGCAGCCTGCCTTGGCGGGAGGGAACAGATACGCAGTATTTT. Residues: CASSLPWREGTDTQYF. The V and J genes are TRBV7-9 and TRBJ2-3; 9 bases align to TRBD2. Looked up from germline, CDR1 is SEHNR and CDR2 is FQNEAQ (reference sequence). The CDR3 runs 16 residues. Trimming at V came to 5 bases and at J to 3 bases, leaving 9 bases not matched to a gene.

In DNA form, the CDR3 reads TGTGCCGGGGTAGCGGGAGGGTCCTTATCCTACGAGCAGTACTTC. Translating gives CAGVAGGSLSYEQYF. The chain combines TRBV28 with TRBJ2-7, with 11 bases matching TRBD2. Germline V CDR1 and CDR2: MDHEN, SYDVKM. V dropped 11 bases and J dropped 1; count of bases not matched to a gene: 10. The CDR3 consists of 15 residues.

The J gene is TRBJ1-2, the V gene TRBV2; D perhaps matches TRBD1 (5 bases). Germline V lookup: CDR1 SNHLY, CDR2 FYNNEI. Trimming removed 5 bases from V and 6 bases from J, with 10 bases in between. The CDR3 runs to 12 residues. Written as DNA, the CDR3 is TGTGCCAGCAGTAGCAGGGTCGATGGCTACACCTTC. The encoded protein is CASSSRVDGYTF.

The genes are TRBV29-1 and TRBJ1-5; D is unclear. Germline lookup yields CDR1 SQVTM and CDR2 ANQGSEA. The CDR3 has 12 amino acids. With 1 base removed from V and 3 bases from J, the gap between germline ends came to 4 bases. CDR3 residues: CSVEGANQPQHF. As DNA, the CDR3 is TGCAGCGTTGAAGGAGCCAATCAGCCCCAGCATTTT.

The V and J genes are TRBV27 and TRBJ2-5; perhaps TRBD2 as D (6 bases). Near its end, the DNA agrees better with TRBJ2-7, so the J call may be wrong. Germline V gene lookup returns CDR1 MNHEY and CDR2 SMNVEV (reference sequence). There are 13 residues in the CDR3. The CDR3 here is CASSSGRSYEQYF. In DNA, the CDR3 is TGTGCCAGCAGTTCTGGGAGGTCCTACGAGCAGTACTTC.

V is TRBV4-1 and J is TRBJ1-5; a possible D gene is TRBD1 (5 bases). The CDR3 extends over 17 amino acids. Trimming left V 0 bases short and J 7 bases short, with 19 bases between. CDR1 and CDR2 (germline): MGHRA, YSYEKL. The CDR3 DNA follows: TGCGCCAGCAGCCAAGATCGCCCAGTTGGGAGGGGCCAGCCCCAGCATTTT. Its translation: CASSQDRPVGRGQPQHF.

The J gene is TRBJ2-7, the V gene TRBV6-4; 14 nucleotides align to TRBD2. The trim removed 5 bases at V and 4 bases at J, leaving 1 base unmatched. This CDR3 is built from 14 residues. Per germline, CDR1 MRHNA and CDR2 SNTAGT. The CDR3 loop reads CASSRLAGGYEQYF. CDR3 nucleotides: TGTGCCAGCAGTAGACTAGCGGGAGGGTACGAGCAGTACTTC.

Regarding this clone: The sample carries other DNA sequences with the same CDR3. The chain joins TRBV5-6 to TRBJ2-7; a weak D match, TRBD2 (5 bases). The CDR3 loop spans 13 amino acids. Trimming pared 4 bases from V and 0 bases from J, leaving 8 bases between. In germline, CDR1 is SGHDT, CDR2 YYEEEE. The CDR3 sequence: CASSPSPSYEQYF. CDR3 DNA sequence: TGTGCCAGCAGCCCTAGCCCCTCCTACGAGCAGTACTTC.

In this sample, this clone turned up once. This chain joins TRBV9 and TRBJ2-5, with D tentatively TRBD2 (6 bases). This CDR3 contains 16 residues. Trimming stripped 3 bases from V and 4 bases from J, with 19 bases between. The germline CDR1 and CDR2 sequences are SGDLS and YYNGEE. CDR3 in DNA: TGTGCCAGCAGCGCCAATGGGGACCTGGGGGGAGAGACCCAGTACTTC. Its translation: CASSANGDLGGETQYF.

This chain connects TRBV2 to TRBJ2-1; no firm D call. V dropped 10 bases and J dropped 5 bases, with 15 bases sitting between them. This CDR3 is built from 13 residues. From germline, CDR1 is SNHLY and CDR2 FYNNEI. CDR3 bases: TGTGCCACCAACCGGAGAAGTAACAATGAGCAGTTCTTC. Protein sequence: CATNRRSNNEQFF.

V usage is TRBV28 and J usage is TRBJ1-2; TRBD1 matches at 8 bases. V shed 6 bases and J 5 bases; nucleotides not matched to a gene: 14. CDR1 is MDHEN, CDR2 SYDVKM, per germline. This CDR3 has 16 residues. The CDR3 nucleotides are TGTGCCAGCAGCTCACCCGGACAGGGCGGGGGATATGGCTACACCTTC. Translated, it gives CASSSPGQGGGYGYTF.

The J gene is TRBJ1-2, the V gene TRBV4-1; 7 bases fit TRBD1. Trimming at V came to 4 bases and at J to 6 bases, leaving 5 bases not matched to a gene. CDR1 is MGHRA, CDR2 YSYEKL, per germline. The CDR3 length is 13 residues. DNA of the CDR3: TGCGCCAGCAGCCCAATTACAGGGGATGGCTACACCTTC. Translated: CASSPITGDGYTF.

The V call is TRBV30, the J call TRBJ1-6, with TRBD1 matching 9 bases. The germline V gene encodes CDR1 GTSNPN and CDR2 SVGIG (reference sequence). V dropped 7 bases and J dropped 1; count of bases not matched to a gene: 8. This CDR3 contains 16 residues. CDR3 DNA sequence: TGTGCCTCTGAACCGGGACAGGGATCCTATAATTCACCCCTCCACTTT. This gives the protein CASEPGQGSYNSPLHF.

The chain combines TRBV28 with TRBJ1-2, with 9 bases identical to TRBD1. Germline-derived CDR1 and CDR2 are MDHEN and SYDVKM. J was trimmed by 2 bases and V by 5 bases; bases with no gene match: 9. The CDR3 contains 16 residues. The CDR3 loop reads CASSTGGGYTNYGYTF. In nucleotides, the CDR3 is TGTGCCAGCAGTACAGGGGGCGGATACACAAACTATGGCTACACCTTC.